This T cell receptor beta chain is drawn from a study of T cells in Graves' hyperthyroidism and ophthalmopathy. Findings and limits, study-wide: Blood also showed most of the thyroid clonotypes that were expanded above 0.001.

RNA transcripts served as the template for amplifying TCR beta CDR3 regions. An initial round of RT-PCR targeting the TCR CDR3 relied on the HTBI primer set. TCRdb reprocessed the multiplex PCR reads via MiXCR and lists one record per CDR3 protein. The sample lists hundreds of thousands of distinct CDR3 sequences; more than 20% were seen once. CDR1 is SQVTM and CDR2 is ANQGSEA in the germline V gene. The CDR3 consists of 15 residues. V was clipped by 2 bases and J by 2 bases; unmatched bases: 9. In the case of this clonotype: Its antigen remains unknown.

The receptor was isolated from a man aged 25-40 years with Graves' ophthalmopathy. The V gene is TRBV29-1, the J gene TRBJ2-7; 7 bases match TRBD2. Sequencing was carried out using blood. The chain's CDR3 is CSVERSAGAAYEQYF. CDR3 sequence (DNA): TGCAGCGTTGAAAGGTCCGCGGGAGCGGCCTACGAGCAGTACTTC.